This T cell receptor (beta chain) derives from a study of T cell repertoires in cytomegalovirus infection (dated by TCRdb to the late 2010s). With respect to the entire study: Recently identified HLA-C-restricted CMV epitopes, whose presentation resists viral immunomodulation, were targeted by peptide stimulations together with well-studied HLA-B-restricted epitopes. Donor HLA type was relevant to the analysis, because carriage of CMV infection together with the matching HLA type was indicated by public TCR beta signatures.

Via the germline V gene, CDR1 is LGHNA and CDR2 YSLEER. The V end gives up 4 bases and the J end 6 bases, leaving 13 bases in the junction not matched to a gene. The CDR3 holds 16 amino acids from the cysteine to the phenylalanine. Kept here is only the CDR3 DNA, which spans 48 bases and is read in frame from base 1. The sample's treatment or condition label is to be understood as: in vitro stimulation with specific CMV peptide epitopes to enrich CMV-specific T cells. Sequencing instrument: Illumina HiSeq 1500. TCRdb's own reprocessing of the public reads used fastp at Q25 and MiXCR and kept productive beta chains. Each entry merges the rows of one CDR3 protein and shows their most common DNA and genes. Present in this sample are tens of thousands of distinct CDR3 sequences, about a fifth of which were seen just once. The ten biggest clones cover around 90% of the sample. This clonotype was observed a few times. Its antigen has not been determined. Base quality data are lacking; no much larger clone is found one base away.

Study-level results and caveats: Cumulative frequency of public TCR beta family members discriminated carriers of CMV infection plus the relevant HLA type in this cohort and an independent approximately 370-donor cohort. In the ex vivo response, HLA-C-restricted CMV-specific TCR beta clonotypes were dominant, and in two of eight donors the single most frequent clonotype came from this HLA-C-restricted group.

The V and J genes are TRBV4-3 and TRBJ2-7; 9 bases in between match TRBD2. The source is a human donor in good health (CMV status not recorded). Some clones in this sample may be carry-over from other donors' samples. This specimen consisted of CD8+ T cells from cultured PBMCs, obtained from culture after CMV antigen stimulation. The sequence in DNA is TGCGCCAGCAGCCGACACCTTATGGGGACTAGCCCCGAGCAGTACTTC. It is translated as CASSRHLMGTSPEQYF.